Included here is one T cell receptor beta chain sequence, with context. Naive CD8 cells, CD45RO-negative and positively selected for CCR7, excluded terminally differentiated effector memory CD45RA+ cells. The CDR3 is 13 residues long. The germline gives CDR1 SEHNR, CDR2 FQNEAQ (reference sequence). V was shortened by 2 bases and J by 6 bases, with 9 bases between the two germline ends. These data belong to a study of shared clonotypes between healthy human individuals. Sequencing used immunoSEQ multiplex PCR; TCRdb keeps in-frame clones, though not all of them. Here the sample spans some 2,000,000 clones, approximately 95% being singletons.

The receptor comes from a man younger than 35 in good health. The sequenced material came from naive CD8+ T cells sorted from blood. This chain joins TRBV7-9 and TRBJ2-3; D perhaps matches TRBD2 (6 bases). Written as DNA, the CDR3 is TGTGCCAGCAGCTTACTAGGAGGGGATACGCAGTATTTT. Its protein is CASSLLGGDTQYF.